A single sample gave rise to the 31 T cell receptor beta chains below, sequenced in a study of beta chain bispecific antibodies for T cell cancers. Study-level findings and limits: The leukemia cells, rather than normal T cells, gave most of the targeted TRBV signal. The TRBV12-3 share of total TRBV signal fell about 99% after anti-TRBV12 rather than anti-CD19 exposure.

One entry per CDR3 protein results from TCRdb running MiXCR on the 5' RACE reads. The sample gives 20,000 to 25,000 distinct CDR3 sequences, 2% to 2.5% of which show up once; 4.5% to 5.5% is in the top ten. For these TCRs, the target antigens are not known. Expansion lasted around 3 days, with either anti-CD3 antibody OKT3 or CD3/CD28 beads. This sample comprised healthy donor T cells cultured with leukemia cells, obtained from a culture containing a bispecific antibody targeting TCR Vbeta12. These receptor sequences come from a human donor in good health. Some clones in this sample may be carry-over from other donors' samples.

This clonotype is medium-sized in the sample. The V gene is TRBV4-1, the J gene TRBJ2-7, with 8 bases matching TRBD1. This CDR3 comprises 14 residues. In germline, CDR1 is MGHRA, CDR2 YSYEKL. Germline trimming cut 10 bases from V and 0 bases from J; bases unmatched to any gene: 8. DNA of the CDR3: TGCGCCAACCGACCCGGGACAGGCTCCTACGAGCAGTACTTC. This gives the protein CANRPGTGSYEQYF.

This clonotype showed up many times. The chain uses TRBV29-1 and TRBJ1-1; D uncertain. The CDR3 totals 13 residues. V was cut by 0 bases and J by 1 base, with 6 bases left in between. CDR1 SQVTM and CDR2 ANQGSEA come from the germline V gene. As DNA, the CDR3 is TGCAGCGTTGAAGATCTCAGGAACACTGAAGCTTTCTTT. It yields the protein CSVEDLRNTEAFF.

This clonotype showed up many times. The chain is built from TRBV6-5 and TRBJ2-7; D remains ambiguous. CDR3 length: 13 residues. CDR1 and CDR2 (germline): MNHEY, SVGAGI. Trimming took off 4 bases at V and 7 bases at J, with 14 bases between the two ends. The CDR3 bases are TGTGCCAGCAGTTCCTCCCCCTCGGAGGAGCAGTACTTC. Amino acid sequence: CASSSSPSEEQYF.

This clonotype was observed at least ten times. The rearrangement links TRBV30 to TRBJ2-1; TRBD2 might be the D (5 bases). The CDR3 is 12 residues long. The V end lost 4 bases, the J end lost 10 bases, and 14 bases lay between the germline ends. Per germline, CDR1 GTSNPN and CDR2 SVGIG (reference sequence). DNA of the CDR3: TGTGCCTGGAACACTGAGTCGGGGGAGCAGTTCTTC. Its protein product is CAWNTESGEQFF.

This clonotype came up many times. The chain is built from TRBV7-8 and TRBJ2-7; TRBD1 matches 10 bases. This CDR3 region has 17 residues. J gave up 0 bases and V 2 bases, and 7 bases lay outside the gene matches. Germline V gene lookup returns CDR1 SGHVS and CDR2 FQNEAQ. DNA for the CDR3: TGTGCCAGCAGCTTAATGGGACAGGGGTATGGCTCCTACGAGCAGTACTTC. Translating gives CASSLMGQGYGSYEQYF.

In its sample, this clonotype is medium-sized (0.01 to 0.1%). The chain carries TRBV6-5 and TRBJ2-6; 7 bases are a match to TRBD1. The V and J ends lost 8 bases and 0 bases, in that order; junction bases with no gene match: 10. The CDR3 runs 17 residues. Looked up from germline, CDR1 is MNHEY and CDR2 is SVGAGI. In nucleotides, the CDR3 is TGTGCCAGCGGCGGCCGGGGACAGCCCTCTGGGGCCAACGTCCTGACTTTC. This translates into CASGGRGQPSGANVLTF.

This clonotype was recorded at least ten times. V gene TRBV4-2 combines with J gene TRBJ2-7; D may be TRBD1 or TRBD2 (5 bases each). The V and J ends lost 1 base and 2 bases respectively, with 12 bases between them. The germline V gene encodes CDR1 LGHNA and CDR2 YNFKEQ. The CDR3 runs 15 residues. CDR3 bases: TGTGCCAGCAGCCAAGGCCCGGGGCGGACCTACGAGCAGTACTTC. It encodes CASSQGPGRTYEQYF.

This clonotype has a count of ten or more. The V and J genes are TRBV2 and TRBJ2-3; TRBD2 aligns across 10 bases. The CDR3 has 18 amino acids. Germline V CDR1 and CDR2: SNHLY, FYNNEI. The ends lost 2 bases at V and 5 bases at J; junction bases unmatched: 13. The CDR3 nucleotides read TGTGCCAGCAGTGAAACGGAAGAACTAGCGGGGCTGGGAGATACGCAGTATTTT. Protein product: CASSETEELAGLGDTQYF.

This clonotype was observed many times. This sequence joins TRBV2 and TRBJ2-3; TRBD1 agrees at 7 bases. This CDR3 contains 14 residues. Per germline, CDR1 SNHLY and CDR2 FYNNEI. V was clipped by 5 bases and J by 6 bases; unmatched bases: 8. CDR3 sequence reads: CASSSGQAPDTQYF. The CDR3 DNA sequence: TGTGCCAGCAGTTCTGGACAGGCTCCTGATACGCAGTATTTT.

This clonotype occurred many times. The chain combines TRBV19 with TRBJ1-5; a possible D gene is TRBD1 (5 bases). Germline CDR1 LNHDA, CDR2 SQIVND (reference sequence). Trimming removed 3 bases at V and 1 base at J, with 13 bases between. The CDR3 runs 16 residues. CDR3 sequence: CASSIMVGASNQPQHF. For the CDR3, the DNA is TGTGCCAGTAGTATTATGGTAGGGGCGAGCAATCAGCCCCAGCATTTT.

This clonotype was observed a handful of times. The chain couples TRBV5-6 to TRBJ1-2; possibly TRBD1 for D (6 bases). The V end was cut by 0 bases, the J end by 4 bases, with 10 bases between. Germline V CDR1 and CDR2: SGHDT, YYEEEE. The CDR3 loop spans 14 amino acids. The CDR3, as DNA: TGTGCCAGCAGCTTGGGGGACAACATCTATGGCTACACCTTC. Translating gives CASSLGDNIYGYTF.

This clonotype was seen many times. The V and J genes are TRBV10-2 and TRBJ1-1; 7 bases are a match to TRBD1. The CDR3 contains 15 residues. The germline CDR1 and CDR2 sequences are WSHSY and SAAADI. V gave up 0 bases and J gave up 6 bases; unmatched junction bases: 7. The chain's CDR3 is CASSESKGGIAEAFF. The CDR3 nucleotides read TGCGCCAGCAGTGAGTCGAAAGGGGGCATAGCTGAAGCTTTCTTT.

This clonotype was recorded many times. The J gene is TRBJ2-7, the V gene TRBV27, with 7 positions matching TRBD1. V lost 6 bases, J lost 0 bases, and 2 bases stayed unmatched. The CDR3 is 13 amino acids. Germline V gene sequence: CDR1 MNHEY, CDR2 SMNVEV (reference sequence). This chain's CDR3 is CASSPGGSYEQYF. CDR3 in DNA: TGTGCCAGCAGCCCAGGGGGCTCCTACGAGCAGTACTTC.

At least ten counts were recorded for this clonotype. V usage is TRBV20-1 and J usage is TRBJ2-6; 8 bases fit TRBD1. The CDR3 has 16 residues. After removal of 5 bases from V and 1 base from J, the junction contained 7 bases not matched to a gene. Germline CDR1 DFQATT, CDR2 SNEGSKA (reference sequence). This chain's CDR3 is CSAPDRVESGANVLTF. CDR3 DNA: TGCAGTGCTCCGGACAGGGTTGAGTCTGGGGCCAACGTCCTGACTTTC.

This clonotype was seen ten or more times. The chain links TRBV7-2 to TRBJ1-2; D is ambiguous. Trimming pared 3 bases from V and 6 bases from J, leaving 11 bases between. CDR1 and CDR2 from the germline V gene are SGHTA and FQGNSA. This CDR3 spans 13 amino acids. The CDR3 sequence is CASSFTFSDGYTF. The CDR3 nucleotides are TGTGCCAGCAGCTTTACTTTTTCGGATGGCTACACCTTC.

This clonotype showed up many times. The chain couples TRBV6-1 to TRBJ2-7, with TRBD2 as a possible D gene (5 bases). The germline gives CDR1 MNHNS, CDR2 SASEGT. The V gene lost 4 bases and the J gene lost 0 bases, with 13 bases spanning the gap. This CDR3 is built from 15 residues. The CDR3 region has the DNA TGTGCCAGCAGTGTCGGTGGACTCAACTCCTACGAGCAGTACTTC. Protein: CASSVGGLNSYEQYF.

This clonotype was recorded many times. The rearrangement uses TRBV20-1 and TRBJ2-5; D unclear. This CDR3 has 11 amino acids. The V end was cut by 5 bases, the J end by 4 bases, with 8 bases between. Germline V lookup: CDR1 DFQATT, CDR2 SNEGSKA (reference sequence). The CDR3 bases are TGCAGTGCTGCCTTGGGAGAGACCCAGTACTTC. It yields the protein CSAALGETQYF.

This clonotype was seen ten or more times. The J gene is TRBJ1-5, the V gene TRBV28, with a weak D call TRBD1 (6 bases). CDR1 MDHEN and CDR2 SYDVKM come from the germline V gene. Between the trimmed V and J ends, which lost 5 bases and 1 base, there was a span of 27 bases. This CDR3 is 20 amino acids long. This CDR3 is CASSTHTTGGTGWSNQPQHF. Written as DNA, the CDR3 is TGTGCCAGCAGTACACACACGACCGGGGGCACGGGATGGAGCAATCAGCCCCAGCATTTT.

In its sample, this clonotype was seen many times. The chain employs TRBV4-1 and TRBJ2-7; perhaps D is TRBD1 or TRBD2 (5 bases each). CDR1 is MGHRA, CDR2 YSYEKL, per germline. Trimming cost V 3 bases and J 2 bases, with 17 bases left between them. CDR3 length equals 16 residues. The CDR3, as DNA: TGCGCCAGCAGCCAGGCCCCGGGGCTTCTTCCCTACGAGCAGTACTTC. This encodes CASSQAPGLLPYEQYF.

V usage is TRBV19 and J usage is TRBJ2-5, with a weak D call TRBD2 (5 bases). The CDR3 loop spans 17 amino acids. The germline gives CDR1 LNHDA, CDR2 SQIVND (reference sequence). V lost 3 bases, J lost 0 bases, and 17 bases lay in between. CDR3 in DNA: TGTGCCAGTAGTATCGGGTTTGGGCCTAGCCACCAAGAGACCCAGTACTTC. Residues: CASSIGFGPSHQETQYF.

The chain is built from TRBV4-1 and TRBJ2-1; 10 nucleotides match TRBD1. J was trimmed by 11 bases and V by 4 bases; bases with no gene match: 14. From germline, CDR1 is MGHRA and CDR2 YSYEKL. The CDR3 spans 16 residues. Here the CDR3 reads CASSPAGTGVWDKQFF. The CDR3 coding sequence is TGCGCCAGCAGCCCAGCGGGGACAGGGGTTTGGGATAAGCAGTTCTTC.

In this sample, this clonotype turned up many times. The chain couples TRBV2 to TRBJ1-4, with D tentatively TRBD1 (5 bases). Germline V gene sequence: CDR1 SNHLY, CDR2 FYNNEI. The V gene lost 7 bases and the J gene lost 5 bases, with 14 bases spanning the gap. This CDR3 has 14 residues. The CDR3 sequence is CASTPQDTNEKLFF. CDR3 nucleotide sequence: TGTGCCAGCACCCCTCAGGACACAAATGAAAAACTGTTTTTT.

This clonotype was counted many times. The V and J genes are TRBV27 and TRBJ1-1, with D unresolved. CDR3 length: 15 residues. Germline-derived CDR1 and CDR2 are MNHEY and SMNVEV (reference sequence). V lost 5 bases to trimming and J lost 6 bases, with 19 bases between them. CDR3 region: CASSHRTTGNSEAFF. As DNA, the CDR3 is TGTGCCAGCAGTCATCGAACCACGGGTAACTCTGAAGCTTTCTTT.

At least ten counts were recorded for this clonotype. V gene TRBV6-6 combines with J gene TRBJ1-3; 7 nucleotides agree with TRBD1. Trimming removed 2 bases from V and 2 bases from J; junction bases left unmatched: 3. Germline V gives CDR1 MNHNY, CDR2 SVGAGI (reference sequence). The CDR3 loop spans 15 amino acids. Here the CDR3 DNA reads TGTGCCAGCAGTTACCCCGGACAGGCTGGAAACACCATATATTTT. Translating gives CASSYPGQAGNTIYF.

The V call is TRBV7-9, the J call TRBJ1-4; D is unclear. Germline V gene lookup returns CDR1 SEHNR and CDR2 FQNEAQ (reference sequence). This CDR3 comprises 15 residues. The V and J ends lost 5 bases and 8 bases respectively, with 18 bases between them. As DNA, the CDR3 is TGTGCCAGCAGCCCTAGCCCGGCCCCGGAGGAAAAACTGTTTTTT. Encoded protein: CASSPSPAPEEKLFF.

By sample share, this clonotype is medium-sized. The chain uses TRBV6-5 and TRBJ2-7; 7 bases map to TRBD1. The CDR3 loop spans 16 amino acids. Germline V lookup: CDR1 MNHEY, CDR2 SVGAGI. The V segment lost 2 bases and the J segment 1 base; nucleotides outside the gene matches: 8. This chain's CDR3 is CASSYPDRDGSYEQYF. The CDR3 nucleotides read TGTGCCAGCAGTTACCCCGACAGGGACGGTTCCTACGAGCAGTACTTC.

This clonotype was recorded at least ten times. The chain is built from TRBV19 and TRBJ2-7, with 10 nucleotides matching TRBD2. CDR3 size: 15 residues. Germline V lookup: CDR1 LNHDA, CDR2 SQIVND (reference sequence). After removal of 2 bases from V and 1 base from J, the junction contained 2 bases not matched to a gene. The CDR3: CASSITSGESYEQYF. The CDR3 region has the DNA TGTGCCAGTAGTATAACTAGCGGGGAATCCTACGAGCAGTACTTC.

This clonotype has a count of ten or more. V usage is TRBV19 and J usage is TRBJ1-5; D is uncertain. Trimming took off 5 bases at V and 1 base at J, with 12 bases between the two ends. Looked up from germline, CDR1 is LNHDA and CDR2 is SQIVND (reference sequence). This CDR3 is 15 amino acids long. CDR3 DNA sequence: TGTGCCAGTAGTTTCGGGGTTTTAAGCAATCAGCCCCAGCATTTT. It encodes CASSFGVLSNQPQHF.

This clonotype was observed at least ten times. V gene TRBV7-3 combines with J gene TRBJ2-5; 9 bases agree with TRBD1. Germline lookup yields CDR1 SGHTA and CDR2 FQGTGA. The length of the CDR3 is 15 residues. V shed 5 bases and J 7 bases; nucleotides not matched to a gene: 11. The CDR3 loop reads CASSPGQGTFRTQYF. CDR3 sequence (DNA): TGTGCCAGCAGCCCGGGACAGGGTACCTTCAGGACCCAGTACTTC.

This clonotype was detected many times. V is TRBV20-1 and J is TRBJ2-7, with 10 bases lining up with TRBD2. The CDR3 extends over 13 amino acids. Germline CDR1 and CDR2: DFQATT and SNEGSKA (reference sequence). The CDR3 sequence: CSLKLAGSYEQYF. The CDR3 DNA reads TGCAGCTTAAAACTAGCGGGATCCTACGAGCAGTACTTC.

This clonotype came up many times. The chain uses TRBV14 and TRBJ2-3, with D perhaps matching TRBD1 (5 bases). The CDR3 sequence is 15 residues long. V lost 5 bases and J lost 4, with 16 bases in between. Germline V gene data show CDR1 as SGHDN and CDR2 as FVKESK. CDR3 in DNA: TGTGCCAGCAGCAAGGGGTTTCGTGGCGCAGATACGCAGTATTTT. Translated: CASSKGFRGADTQYF.